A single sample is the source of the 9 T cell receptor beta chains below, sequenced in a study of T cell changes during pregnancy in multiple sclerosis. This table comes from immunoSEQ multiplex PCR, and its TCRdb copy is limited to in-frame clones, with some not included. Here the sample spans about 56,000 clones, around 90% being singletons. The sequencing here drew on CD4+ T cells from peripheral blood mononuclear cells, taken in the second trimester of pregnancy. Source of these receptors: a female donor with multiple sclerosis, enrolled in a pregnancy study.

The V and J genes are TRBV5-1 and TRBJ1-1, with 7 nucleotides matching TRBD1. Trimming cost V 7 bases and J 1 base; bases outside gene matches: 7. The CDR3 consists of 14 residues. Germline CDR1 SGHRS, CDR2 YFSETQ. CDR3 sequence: CASLRGPQNTEAFF. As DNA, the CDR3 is TGCGCCAGCCTTAGGGGGCCGCAGAACACTGAAGCTTTCTTT.

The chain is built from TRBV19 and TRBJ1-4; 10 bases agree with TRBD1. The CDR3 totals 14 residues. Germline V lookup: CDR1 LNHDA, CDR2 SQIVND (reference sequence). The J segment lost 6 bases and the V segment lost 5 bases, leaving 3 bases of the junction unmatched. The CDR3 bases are TGTGCCAGTAGTCAGACAGGGGGCGATGAAAAACTGTTTTTT. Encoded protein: CASSQTGGDEKLFF.

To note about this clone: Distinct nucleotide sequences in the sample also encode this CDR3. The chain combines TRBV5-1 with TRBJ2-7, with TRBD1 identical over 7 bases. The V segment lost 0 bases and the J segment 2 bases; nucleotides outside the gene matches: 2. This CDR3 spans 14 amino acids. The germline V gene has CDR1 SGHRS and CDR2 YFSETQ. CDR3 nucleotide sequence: TGCGCCAGCAGCTTGGGGACAGGTACCTACGAGCAGTACTTC. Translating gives CASSLGTGTYEQYF.

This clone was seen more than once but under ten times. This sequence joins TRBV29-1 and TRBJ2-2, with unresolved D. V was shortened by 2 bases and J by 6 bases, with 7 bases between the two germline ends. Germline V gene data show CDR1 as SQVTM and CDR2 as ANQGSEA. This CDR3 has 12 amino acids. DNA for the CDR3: TGCAGCGTTGAATTGGGCTCCGGGGAGCTGTTTTTT. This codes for CSVELGSGELFF.

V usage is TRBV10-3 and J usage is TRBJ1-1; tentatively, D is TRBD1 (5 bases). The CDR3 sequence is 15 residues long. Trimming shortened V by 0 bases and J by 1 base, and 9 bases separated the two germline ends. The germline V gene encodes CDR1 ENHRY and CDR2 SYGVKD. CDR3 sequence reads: CAISESPGENTEAFF. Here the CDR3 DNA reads TGTGCCATCAGTGAGTCCCCGGGGGAGAACACTGAAGCTTTCTTT.

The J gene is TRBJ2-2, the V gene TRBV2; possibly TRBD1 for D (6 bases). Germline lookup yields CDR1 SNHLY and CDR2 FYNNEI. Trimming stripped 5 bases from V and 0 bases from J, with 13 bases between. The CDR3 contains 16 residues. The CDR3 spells CASSIQGLANTGELFF. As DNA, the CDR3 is TGTGCCAGCAGTATACAGGGCCTCGCGAACACCGGGGAGCTGTTTTTT. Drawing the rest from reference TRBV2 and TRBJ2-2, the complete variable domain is EPEVTQTPSHQVTQMGQEVILRCVPISNHLYFYWYRQILGQKVEFLVSFYNNEISEKSEIFDDQFSVERPDGSNFTLKIRSTKLEDSAMYFCASSIQGLANTGELFFGEGSRLTVL.

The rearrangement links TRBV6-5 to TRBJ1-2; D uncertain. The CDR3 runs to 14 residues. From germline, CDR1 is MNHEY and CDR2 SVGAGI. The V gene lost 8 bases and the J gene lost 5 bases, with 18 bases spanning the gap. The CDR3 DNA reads TGTGCCAGCCGGCTTGAGGGAGTTCTTTATGGCTACACCTTC. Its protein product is CASRLEGVLYGYTF.

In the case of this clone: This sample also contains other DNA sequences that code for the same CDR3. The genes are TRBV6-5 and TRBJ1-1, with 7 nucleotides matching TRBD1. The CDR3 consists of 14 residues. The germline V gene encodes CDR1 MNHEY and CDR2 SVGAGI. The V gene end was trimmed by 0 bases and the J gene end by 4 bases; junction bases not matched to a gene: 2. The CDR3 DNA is TGTGCCAGCAGTTACTCGAACAGGGGCACTGAAGCTTTCTTT. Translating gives CASSYSNRGTEAFF.

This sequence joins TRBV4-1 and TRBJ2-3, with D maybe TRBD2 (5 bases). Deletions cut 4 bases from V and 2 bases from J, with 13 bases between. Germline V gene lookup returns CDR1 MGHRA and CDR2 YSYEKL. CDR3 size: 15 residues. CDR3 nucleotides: TGCGCCAGCAGCCTGCTGAGCGGAGTCACAGATACGCAGTATTTT. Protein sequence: CASSLLSGVTDTQYF.